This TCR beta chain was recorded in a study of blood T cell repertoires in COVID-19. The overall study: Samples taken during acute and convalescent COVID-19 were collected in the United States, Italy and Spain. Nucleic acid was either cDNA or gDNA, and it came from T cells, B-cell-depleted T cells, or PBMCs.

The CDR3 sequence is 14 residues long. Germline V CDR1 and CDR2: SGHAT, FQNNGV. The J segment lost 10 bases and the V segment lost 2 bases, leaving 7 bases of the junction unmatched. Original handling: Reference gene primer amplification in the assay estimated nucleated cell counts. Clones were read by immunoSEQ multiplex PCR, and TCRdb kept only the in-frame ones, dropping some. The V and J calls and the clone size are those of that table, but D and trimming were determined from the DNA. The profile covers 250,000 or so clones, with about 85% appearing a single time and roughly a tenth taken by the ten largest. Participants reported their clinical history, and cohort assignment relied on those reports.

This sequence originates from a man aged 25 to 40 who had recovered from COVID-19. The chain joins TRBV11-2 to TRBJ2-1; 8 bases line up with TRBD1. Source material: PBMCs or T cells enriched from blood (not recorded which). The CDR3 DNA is TGTGCCAGCAGCTTAAGACAGGGGCGCTTCGAGCAGTTCTTC. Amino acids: CASSLRQGRFEQFF.